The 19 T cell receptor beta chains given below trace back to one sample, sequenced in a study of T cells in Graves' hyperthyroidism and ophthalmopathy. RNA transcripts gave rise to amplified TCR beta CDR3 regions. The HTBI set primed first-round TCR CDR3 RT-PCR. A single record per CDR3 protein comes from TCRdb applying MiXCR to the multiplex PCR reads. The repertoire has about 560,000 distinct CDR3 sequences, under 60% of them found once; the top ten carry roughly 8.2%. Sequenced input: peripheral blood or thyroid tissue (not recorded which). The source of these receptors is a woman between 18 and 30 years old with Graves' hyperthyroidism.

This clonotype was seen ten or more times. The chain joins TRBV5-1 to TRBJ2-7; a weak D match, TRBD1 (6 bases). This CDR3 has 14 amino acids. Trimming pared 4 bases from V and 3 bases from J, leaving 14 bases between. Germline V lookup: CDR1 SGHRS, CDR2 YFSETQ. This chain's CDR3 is CASSQRGKGYEQYF. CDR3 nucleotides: TGCGCCAGCAGCCAGAGGGGGAAGGGCTACGAGCAGTACTTC.

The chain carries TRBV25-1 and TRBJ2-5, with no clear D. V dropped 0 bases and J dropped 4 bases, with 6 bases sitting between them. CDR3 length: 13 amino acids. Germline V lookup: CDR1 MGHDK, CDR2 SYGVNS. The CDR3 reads CASSEYAGETQYF. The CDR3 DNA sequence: TGTGCCAGCAGTGAATACGCTGGAGAGACCCAGTACTTC.

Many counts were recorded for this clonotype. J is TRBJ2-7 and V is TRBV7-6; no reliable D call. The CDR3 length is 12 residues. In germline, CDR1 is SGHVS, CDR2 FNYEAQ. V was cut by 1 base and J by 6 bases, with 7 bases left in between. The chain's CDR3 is CASSLEGGEQYF. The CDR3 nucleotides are TGTGCCAGCAGCTTAGAGGGTGGCGAGCAGTACTTC.

The CDR3 coding sequence is TGCAGTGCCAACAGGGAAGAGACCCAGTACTTC. Its translation is CSANREETQYF. The chain carries TRBV20-1 and TRBJ2-5; a possible D gene is TRBD1 (6 bases). Germline lookup yields CDR1 DFQATT and CDR2 SNEGSKA (reference sequence). The CDR3 has 11 amino acids. Between the trimmed V and J ends, which lost 6 bases and 3 bases, there was a span of 8 bases.

CDR3 in amino acids: CASSMPWDSLAVIYGYTF. The CDR3 nucleotides are TGTGCCAGTAGCATGCCGTGGGACAGTCTTGCGGTTATCTATGGCTACACCTTC. The genes are TRBV19 and TRBJ1-2, with 7 bases identical to TRBD1. This CDR3 is 18 amino acids long. Germline V gene lookup returns CDR1 LNHDA and CDR2 SQIVND (reference sequence). Losses at the gene ends were 6 bases for V and 4 bases for J; bases not matched to a gene: 20.

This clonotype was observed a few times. CDR3 sequence: CASSFRAGAYEQYF. The CDR3 DNA follows: TGCGCCAGCAGCTTTCGGGCAGGGGCCTACGAGCAGTACTTC. The chain employs TRBV5-1 and TRBJ2-7; tentatively, D is TRBD1 (6 bases). The length of the CDR3 is 14 residues. V was cut by 2 bases and J by 2 bases, with 11 bases left in between. The germline CDR1 and CDR2 sequences are SGHRS and YFSETQ.

The CDR3 region has the DNA TGCAGCGTTGACGCGGACAGGGCCTACGAGCAGTACTTC. Its translation is CSVDADRAYEQYF. The chain carries TRBV29-1 and TRBJ2-7; 8 positions agree with TRBD1. With 3 bases clipped from V and 2 bases from J, the junction kept 3 bases outside the gene matches. The CDR3 has 13 residues. The germline V gene has CDR1 SQVTM and CDR2 ANQGSEA.

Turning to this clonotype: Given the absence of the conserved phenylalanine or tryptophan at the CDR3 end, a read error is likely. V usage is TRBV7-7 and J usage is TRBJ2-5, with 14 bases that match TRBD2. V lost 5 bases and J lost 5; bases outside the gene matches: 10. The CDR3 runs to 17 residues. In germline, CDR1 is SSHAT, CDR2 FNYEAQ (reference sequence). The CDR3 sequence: CASSPGTSGRGGETQYS. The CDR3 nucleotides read TGTGCCAGCAGCCCCGGGACTAGCGGGAGAGGTGGGGAGACCCAGTACTCC.

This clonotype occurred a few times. In nucleotides, the CDR3 is TGTGCCAGCAGCCAAGGGGCGGATTACGAGCAGTACTTC. Translating it yields CASSQGADYEQYF. The V gene is TRBV5-5, the J gene TRBJ2-7; D possibly corresponds to TRBD1 (5 bases). The CDR3 sequence is 13 residues long. V was clipped by 4 bases and J by 4 bases, with 12 bases between them. Germline values: CDR1 SGHKS, CDR2 YYEKEE (reference sequence).

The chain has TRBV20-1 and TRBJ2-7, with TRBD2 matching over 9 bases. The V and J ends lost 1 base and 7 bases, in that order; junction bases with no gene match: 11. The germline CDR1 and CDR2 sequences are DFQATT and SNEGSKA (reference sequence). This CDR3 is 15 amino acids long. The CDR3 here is CSARAGREGPGEQYF. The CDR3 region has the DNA TGCAGTGCTAGAGCGGGGCGGGAGGGCCCAGGTGAGCAGTACTTC.

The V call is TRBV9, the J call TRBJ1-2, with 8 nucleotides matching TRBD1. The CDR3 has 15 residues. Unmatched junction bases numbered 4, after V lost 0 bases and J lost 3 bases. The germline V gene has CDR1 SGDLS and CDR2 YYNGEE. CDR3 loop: CASSVEAGGDYGYTF. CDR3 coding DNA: TGTGCCAGCAGCGTAGAGGCAGGGGGCGACTATGGCTACACCTTC.

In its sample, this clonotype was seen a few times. This CDR3 is CASSLRGLKAFF. The CDR3 coding sequence is TGTGCCAGCAGTTTACGGGGGCTTAAAGCTTTCTTT. The chain employs TRBV12-3 or TRBV12-4 and TRBJ1-1, with D possibly matching TRBD1 (6 bases). This CDR3 is 12 amino acids long. Trimming took 2 bases from V and 9 from J, leaving 10 bases between them.

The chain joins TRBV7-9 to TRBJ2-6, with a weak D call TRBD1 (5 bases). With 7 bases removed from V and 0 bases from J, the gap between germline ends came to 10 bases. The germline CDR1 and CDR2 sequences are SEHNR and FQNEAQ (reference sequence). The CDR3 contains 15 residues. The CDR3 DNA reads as TGTGCCAGCACCCTGGGGCTCTCTGGGGCCAACGTCCTGACTTTC. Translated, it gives CASTLGLSGANVLTF.

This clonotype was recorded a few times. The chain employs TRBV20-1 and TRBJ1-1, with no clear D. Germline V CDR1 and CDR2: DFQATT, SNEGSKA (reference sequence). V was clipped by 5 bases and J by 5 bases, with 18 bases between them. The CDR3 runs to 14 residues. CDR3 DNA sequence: TGCAGTGCTCCGGAAGCGGGAGGGAATACTGAAGCTTTCTTT. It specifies CSAPEAGGNTEAFF.

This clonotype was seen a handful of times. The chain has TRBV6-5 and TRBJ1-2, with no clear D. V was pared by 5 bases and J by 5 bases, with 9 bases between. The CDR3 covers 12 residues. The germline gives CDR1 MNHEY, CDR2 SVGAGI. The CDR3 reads CASSPRLYGYTF. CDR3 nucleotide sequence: TGTGCCAGCAGTCCGCGTCTTTATGGCTACACCTTC.

The CDR3 is CASSISRGYGYTF. The CDR3 DNA is TGTGCCAGTAGTATAAGCAGGGGCTATGGCTACACCTTC. This rearrangement joins TRBV19 to TRBJ1-2, with D possibly TRBD1 on 6 matching bases. V shed 2 bases and J shed 4 bases, with 8 bases lying between them. Germline V lookup: CDR1 LNHDA, CDR2 SQIVND (reference sequence). This CDR3 is 13 amino acids long.

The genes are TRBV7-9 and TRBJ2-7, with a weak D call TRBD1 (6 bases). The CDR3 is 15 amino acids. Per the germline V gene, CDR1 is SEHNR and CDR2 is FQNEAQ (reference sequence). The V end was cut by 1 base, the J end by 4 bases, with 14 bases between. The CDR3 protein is CASSLGGRGPYEQYF. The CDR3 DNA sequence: TGTGCCAGCAGCTTAGGGGGCAGGGGACCGTACGAGCAGTACTTC. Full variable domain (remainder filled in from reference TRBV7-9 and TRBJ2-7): DTGVSQNPRHKITKRGQNVTFRCDPISEHNRLYWYRQTLGQGPEFLTYFQNEAQLEKSRLLSDRFSAERPKGSFSTLEIQRTEQGDSAMYLCASSLGGRGPYEQYFGPGTRLTVT.

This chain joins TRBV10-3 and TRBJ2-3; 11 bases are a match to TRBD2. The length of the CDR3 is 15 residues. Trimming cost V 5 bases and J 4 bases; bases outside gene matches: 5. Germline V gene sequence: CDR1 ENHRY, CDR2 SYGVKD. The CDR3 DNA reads TGTGCCATCAGTTCAACTAGCGGGAGCGCAGATACGCAGTATTTT. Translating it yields CAISSTSGSADTQYF.

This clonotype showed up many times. The CDR3 bases are TGTGCCATCAGTGTGGGGCAGGCGGCCTCCTACGAGCAGTACTTC. Its translation: CAISVGQAASYEQYF. The chain uses TRBV10-3 and TRBJ2-7, with a tentative D call TRBD1 (5 bases). This CDR3 comprises 15 residues. V lost 4 bases, J lost 0 bases, and 13 bases lay in between. The germline V gene has CDR1 ENHRY and CDR2 SYGVKD.